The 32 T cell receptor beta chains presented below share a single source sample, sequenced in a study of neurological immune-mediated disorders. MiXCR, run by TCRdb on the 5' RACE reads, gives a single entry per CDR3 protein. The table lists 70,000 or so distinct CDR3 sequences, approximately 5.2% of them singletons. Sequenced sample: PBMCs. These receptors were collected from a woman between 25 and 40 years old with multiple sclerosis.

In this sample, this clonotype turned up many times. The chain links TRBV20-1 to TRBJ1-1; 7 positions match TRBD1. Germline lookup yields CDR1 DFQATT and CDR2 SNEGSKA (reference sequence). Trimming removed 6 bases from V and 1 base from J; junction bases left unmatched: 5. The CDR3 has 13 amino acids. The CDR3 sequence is CSAPRQGNTEAFF. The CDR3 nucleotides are TGCAGTGCCCCGAGACAGGGGAACACTGAAGCTTTCTTT.

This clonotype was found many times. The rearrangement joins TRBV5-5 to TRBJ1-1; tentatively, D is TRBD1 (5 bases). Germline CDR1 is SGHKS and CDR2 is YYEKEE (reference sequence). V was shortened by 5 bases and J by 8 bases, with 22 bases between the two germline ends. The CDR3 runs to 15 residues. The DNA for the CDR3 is TGTGCCAGCAGAGATATAGGCAGGGTCATCCCAGAAGCTTTCTTT. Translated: CASRDIGRVIPEAFF.

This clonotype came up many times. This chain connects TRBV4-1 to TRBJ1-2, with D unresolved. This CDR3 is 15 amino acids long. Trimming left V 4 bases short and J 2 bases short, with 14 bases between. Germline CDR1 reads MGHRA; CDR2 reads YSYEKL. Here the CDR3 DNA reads TGCGCCAGCAGCCTGGAGATTACACCCAACTATGGCTACACCTTC. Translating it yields CASSLEITPNYGYTF.

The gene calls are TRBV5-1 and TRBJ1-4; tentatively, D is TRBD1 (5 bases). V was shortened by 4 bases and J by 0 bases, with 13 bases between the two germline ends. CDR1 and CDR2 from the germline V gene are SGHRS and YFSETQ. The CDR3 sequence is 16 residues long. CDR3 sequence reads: CASSPQQEATNEKLFF. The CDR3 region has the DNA TGCGCCAGCAGCCCTCAACAGGAAGCAACTAATGAAAAACTGTTTTTT.

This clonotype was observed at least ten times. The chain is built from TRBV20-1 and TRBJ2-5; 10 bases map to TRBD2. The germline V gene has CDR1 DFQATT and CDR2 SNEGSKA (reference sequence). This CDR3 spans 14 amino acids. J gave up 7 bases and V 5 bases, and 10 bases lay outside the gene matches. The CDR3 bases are TGCAGTGCTGAACCCGTAGCGGGGGGTCGGACCCAGTACTTC. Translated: CSAEPVAGGRTQYF.

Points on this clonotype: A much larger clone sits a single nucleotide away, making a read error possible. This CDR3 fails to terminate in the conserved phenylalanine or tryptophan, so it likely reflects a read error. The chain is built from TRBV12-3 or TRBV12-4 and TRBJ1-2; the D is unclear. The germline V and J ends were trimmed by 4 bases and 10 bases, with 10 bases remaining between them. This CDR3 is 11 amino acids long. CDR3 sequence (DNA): TGTGCCAGCAGTTCCTCCACCTCCTACACCTGC. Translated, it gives CASSSSTSYTC.

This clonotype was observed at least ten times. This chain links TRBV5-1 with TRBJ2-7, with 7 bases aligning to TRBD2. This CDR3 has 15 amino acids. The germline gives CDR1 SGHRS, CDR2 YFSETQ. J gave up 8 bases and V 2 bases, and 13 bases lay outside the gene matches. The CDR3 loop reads CASSLGEGRTRKQYF. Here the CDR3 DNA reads TGCGCCAGCAGCTTAGGGGAGGGACGAACAAGAAAGCAGTACTTC. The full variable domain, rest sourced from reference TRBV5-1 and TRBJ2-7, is KAGVTQTPRYLIKTRGQQVTLSCSPISGHRSVSWYQQTPGQGLQFLFEYFSETQRNKGNFPGRFSGRQFSNSRSEMNVSTLELGDSALYLCASSLGEGRTRKQYFGPGTRLTVT.

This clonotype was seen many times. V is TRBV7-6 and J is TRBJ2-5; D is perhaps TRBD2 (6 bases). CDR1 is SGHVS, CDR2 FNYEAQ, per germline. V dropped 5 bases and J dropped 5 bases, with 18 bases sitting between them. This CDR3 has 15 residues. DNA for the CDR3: TGTGCCAGCAGCCCTAGTAACGGGGAGGAGGAGACCCAGTACTTC. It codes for CASSPSNGEEETQYF. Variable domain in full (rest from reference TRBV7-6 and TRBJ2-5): GAGVSQSPRYKVTKRGQDVALRCDPISGHVSLYWYRQALGQGPEFLTYFNYEAQQDKSGLPNDRFSAERPEGSISTLTIQRTEQRDSAMYRCASSPSNGEEETQYFGPGTRLLVL.

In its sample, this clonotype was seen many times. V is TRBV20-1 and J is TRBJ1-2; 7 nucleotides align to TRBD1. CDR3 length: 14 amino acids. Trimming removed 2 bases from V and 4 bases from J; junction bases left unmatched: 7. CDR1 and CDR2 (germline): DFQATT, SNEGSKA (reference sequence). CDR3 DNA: TGCAGTGCTAGAACCCAGACAGGGAGCTATGGCTACACCTTC. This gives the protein CSARTQTGSYGYTF.

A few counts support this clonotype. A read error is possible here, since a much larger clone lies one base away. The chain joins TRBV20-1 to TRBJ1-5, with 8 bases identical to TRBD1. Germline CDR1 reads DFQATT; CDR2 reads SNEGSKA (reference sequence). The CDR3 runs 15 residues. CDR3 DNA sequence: TGCAGTGCTAGAGCCAGGGGGCGTAGGGAACAGCCCCAGAATTTT. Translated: CSARARGRREQPQNF.

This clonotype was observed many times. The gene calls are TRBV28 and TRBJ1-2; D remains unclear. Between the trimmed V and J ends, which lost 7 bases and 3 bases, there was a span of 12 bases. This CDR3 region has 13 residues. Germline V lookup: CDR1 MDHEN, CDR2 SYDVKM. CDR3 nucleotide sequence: TGTGCCAGCACCCCAACACAGCACTATGGCTACACCTTC. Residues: CASTPTQHYGYTF.

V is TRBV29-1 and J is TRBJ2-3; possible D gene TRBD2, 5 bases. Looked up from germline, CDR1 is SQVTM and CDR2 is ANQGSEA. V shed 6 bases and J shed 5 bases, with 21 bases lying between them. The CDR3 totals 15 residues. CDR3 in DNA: TGCAGCGTCGGAGGTTCCGGATCCTTCAAAGATACGCAGTATTTT. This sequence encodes CSVGGSGSFKDTQYF.

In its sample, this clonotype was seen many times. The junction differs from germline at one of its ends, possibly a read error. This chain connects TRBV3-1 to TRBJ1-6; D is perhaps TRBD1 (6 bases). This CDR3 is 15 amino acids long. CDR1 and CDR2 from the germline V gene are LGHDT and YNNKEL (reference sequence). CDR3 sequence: CASSLGTLNNSPLNF. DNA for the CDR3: TGTGCCAGCAGCCTGGGGACACTAAATAATTCACCCCTCAACTTT.

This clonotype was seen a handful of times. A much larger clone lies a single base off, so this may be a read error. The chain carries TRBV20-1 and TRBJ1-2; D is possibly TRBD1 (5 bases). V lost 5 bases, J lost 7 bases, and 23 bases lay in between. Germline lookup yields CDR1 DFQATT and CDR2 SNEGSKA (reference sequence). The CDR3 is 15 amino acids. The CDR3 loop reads CSAESPIERGSGYTF. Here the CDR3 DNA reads TGCAGTGCTGAATCCCCTATCGAAAGGGGAAGTGGCTACACCTTC.

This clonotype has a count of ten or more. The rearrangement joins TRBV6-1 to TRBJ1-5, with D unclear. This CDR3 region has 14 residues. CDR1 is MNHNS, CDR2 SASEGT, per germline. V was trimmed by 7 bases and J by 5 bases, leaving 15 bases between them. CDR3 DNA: TGTGCCAGCATCTCGGCCGCCCTATATCAGCCCCAGCATTTT. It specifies CASISAALYQPQHF.

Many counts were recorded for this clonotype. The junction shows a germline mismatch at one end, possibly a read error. The DNA for the CDR3 is TGTGCCAGCAGTTACGGGACAAAGGGACAGCCCCAGAATTTT. This gives the protein CASSYGTKGQPQNF. This sequence joins TRBV6-6 and TRBJ1-5, with TRBD1 matching 7 bases. This CDR3 comprises 14 residues. Germline-derived CDR1 and CDR2 are MNHNY and SVGAGI (reference sequence).

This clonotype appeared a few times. The CDR3 protein is CSAVPGLAGARQYF. The CDR3 DNA reads as TGCAGTGCTGTTCCGGGACTAGCGGGGGCGAGGCAGTATTTT. This chain joins TRBV20-1 and TRBJ2-3, with 14 bases identical to TRBD2. The CDR3 runs to 14 residues. V gave up 5 bases and J gave up 11 bases; unmatched junction bases: 9. CDR1 and CDR2 (germline): DFQATT, SNEGSKA (reference sequence).

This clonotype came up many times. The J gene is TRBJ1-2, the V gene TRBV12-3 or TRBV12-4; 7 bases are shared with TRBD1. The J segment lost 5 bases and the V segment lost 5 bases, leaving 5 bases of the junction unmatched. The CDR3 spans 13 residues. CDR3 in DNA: TGTGCCAGCAGTCCGACAGGGCAATATGGCTACACCTTC. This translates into CASSPTGQYGYTF.

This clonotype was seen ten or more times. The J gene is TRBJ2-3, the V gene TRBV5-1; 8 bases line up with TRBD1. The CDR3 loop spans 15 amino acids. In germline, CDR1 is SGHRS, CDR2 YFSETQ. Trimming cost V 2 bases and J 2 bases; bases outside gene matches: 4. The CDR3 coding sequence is TGCGCCAGCAGCTTAGAGACAGGGGTCACAGATACGCAGTATTTT. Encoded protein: CASSLETGVTDTQYF.

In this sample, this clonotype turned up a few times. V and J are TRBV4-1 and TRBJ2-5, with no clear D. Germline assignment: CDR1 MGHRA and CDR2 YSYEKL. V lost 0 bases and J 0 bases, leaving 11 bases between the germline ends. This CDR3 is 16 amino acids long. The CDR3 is CASSQDPPTYQETQYF. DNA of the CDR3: TGCGCCAGCAGCCAAGATCCTCCTACCTACCAAGAGACCCAGTACTTC.

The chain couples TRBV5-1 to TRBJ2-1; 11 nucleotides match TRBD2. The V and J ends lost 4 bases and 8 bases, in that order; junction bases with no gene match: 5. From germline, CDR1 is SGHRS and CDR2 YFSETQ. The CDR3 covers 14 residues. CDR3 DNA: TGCGCCAGCAGCCTGGGGACTAGCGGCCATGAGCAGTTCTTC. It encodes CASSLGTSGHEQFF. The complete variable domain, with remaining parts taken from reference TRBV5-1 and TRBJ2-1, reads KAGVTQTPRYLIKTRGQQVTLSCSPISGHRSVSWYQQTPGQGLQFLFEYFSETQRNKGNFPGRFSGRQFSNSRSEMNVSTLELGDSALYLCASSLGTSGHEQFFGPGTRLTVL.

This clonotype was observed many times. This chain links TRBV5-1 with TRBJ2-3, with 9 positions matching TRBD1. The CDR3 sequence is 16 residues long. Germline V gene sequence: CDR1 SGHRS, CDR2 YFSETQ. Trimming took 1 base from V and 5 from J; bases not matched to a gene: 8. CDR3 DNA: TGCGCCAGCAGCTTGATCTACAGGGGGCAGGGAGATACGCAGTATTTT. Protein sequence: CASSLIYRGQGDTQYF. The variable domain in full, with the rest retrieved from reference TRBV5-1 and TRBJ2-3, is KAGVTQTPRYLIKTRGQQVTLSCSPISGHRSVSWYQQTPGQGLQFLFEYFSETQRNKGNFPGRFSGRQFSNSRSEMNVSTLELGDSALYLCASSLIYRGQGDTQYFGPGTRLTVL.

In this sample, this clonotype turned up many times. The CDR3 sequence: CASSDLEGGQQHF. As DNA, the CDR3 is TGTGCCAGCAGCGACCTTGAGGGAGGCCAGCAGCACTTT. This chain joins TRBV7-2 and TRBJ1-6, with D uncertain. Trimming removed 5 bases at V and 19 bases at J, with 21 bases between. Per germline, CDR1 SGHTA and CDR2 FQGNSA. The CDR3 length is 13 residues.

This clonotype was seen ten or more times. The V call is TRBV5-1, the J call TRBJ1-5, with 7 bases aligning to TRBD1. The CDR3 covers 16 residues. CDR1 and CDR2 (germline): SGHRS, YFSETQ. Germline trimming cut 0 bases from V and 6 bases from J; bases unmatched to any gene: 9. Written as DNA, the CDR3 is TGCGCCAGCAGCTTGGGGGCAGGGGGTCCGGGTCAGCCCCAGCATTTT. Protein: CASSLGAGGPGQPQHF.

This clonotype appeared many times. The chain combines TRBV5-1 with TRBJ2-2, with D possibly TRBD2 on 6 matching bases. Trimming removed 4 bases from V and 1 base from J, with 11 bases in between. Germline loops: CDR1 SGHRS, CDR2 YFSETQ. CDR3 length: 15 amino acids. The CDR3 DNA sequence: TGCGCCAGCAGCACCACGGGGGAGAACACCGGGGAGCTGTTTTTT. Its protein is CASSTTGENTGELFF.

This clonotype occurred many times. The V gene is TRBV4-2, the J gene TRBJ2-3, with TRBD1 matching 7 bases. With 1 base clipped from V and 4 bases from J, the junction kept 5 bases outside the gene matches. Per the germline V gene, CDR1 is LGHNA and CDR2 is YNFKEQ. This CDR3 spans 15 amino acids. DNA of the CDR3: TGTGCCAGCAGCCAAGGGGTAGGGGGCGCAGATACGCAGTATTTT. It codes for CASSQGVGGADTQYF.

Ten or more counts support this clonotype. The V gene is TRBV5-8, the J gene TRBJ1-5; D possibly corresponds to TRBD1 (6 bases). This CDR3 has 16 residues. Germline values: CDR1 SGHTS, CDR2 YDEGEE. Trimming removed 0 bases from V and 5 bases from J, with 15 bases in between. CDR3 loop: CASSLERGKGDQPQHF. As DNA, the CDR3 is TGTGCCAGCAGCTTGGAGAGAGGGAAGGGGGATCAGCCCCAGCATTTT.

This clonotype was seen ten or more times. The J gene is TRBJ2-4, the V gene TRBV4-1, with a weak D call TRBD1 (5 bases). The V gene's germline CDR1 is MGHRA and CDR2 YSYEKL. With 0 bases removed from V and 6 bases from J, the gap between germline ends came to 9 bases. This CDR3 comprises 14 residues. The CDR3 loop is CASSQDQRGNIQYF. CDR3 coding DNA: TGCGCCAGCAGCCAAGATCAAAGGGGAAACATTCAGTACTTC.

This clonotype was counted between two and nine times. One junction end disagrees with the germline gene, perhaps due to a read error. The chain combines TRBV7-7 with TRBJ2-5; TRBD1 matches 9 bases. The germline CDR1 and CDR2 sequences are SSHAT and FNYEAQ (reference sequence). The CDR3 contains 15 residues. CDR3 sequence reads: CASSEGTGPQETQYF. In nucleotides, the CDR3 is TGTGCTAGCAGCGAAGGGACAGGGCCACAAGAGACCCAGTACTTC.

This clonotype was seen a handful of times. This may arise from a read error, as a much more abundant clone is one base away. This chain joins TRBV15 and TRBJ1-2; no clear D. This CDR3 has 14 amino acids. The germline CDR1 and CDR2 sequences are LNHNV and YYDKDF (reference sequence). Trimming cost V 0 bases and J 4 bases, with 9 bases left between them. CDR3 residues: CATSRDGKFYGYTF. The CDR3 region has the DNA TGTGCCACCAGCAGAGATGGAAAGTTCTATGGCTACACCTTC.

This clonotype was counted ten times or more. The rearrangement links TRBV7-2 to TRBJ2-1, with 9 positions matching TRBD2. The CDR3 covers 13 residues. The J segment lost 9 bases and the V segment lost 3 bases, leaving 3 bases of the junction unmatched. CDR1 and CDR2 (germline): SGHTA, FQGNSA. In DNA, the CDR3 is TGTGCCAGCAGCTTGCCAGCGGGGGGTGAGCAGTTCTTC. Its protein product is CASSLPAGGEQFF.

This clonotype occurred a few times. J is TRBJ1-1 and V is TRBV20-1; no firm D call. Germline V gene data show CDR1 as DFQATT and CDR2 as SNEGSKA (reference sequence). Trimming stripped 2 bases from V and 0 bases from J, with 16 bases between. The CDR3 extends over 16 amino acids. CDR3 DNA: TGCAGTGCTAGACCGGGGTCGGGCAAATTGAACACTGAAGCTTTCTTT. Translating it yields CSARPGSGKLNTEAFF.